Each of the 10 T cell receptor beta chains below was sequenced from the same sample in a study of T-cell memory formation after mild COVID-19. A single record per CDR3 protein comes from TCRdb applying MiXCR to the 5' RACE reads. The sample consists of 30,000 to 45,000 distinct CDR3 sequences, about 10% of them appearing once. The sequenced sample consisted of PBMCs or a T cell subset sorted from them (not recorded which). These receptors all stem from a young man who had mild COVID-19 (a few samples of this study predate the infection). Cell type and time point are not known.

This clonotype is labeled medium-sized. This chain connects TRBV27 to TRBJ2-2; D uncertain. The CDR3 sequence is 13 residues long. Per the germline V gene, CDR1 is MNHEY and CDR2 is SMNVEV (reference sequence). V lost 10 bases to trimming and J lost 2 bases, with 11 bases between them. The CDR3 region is CATGSANTGELFF. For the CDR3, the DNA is TGTGCCACTGGGTCGGCCAACACCGGGGAGCTGTTTTTT.

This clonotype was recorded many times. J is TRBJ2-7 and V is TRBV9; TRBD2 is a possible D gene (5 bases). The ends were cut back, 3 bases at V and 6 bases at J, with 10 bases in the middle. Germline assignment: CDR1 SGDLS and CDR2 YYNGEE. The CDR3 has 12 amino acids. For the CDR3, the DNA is TGTGCCAGCAGCGGAACTAGTGGCGAGCAGTACTTC. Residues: CASSGTSGEQYF.

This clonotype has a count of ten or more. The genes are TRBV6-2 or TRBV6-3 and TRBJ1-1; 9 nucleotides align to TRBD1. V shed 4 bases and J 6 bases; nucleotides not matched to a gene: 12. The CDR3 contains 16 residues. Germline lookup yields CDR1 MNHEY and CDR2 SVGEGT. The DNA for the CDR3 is TGTGCCAGCAGTTCGATTTGGACAGGGGAGGTCCCTGAAGCTTTCTTT. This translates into CASSSIWTGEVPEAFF.

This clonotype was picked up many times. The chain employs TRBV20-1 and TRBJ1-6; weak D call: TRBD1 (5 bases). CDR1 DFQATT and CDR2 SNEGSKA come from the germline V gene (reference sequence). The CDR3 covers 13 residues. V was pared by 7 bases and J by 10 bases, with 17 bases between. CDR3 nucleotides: TGCAGTGTCAACCCAGGGAACGTCTCACCCCTCCACTTT. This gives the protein CSVNPGNVSPLHF.

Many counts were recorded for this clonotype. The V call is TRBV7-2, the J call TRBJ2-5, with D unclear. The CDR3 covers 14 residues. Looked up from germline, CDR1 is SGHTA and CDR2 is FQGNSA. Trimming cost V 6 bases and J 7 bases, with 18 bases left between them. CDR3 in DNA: TGTGCCAGCAGTCTTAACTCCCCACCCGGGACCCAGTACTTC. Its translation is CASSLNSPPGTQYF. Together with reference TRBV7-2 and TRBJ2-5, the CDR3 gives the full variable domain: GAGVSQSPSNKVTEKGKDVELRCDPISGHTALYWYRQSLGQGLEFLIYFQGNSAPDKSGLPSDRFSAERTGGSVSTLTIQRTQQEDSAVYLCASSLNSPPGTQYFGPGTRLLVL.

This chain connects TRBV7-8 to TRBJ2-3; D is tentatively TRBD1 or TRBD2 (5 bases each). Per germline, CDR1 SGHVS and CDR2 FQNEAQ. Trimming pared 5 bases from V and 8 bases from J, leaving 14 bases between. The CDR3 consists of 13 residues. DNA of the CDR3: TGTGCCAGCAGCCCAGAAGGGGACGGTACGCAGTATTTT. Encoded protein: CASSPEGDGTQYF.

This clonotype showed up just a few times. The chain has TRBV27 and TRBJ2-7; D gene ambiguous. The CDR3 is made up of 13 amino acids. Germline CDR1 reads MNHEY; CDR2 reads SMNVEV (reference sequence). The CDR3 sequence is CTSSSQALRVQYV. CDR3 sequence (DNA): TGCACCAGCAGTTCCCAGGCCCTTAGGGTGCAGTACGTC.

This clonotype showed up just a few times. The CDR3 DNA reads TGTGCCAGGACTAGCACAGATACGCAGTATTTT. This sequence encodes CARTSTDTQYF. The chain recombines TRBV19 with TRBJ2-3; D call uncertain. V dropped 9 bases and J dropped 0 bases, with 4 bases sitting between them. Germline-derived CDR1 and CDR2 are LNHDA and SQIVND (reference sequence). This CDR3 is 11 amino acids long.

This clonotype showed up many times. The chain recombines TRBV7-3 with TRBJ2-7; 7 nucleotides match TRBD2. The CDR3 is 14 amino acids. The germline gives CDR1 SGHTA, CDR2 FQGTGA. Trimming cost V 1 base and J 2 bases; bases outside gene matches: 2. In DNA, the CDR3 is TGTGCCAGCAGCTTAATGGGGGGGACCTACGAGCAGTACTTC. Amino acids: CASSLMGGTYEQYF.

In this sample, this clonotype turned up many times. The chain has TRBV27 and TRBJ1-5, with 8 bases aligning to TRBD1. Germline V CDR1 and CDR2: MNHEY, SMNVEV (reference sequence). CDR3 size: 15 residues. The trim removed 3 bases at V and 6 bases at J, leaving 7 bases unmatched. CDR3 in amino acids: CASSLTGVGTQPQHF. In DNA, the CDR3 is TGTGCCAGCAGTTTGACAGGGGTAGGGACTCAGCCCCAGCATTTT.